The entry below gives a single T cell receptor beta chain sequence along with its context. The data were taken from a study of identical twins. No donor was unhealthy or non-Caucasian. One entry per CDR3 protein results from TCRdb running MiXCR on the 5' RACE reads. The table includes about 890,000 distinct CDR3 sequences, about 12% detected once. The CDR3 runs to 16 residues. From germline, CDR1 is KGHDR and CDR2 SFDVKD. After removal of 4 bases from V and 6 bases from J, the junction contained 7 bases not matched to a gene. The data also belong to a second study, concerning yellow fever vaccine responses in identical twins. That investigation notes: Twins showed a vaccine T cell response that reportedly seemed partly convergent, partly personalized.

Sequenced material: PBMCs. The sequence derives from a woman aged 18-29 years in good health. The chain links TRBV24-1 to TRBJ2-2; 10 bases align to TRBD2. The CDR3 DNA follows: TGTGCCACCAGTGAGCCCGGACTAGCGGCAGCCGGGGAGCTGTTTTTT. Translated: CATSEPGLAAAGELFF.